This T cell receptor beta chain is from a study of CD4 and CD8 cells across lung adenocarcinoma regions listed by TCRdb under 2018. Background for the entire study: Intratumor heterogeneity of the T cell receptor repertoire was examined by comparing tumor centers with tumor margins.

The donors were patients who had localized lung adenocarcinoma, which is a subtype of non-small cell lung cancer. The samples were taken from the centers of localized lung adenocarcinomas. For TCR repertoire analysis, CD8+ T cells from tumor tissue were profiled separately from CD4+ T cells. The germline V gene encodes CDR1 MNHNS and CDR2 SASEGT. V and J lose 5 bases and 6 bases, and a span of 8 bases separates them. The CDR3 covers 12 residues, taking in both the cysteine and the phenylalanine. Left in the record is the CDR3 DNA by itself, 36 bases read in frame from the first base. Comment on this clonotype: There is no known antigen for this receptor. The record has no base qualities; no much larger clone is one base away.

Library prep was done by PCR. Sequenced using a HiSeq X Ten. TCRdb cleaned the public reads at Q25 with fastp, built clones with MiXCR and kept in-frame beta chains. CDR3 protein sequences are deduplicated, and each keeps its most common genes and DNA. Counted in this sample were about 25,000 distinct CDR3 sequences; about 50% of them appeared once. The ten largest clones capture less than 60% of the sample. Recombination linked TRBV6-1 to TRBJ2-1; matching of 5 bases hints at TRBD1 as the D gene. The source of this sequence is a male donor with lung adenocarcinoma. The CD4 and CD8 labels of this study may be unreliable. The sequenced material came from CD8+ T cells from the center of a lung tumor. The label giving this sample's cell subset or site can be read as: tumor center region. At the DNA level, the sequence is TGTGCCAGCAGTACCACAGGCAATGAGCAGTTCTTC. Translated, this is CASSTTGNEQFF.